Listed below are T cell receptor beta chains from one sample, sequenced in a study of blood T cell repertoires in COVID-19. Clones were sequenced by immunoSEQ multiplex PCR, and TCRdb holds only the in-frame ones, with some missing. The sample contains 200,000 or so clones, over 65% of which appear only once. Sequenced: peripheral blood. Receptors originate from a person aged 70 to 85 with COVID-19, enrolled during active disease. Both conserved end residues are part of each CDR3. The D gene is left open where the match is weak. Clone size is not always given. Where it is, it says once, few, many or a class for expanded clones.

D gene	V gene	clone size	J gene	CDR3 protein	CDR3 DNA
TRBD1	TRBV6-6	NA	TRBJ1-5	CASSLGTGGSGNQPQHF	TGTGCCAGCAGTCTCGGGACAGGAGGATCGGGCAATCAGCCCCAGCATTTT
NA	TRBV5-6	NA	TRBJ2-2	CASSDKFSVSGELFF	TGTGCCAGCAGCGATAAATTTAGTGTCTCCGGGGAGCTGTTTTTT
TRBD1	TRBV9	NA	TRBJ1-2	CASSVGGGSNYGYTF	TGTGCCAGCAGCGTAGGAGGGGGCTCTAACTATGGCTACACCTTC
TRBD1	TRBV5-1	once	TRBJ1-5	CASSPGQGPYSNQPQHF	TGCGCCAGCAGTCCGGGACAGGGACCATATAGCAATCAGCCCCAGCATTTT
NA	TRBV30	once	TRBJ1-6	CAGGAGEDSPLHF	TGTGCCGGGGGCGCGGGGGAAGATTCACCCCTCCACTTT
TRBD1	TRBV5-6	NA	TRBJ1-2	CASSLGQGLNYGYTF	TGTGCCAGCAGCTTGGGACAGGGGCTAAACTATGGCTACACCTTC
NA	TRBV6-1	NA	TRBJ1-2	CASSEAYNYGYTF	TGTGCCAGCAGTGAAGCGTATAACTATGGCTACACCTTC
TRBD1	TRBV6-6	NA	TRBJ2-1	CASSYKGTGDRNEQFF	TGTGCCAGCAGTTACAAAGGGACAGGGGATCGTAATGAGCAGTTCTTC
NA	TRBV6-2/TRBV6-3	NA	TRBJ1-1	CASSHRTGMNTEAFF	TGTGCCAGCAGCCATCGGACGGGGATGAACACTGAAGCTTTCTTT
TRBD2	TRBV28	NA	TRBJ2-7	CASSPPGLVYEQYF	TGTGCCAGCAGCCCCCCGGGACTAGTCTACGAGCAGTACTTC
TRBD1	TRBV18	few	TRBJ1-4	CASSGDRVEQYMEKLFF	TGTGCCAGCTCAGGGGACAGGGTCGAGCAATATATGGAAAAACTGTTTTTT
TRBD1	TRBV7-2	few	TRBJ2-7	CASSSGGTGGYEQYF	TGTGCCAGCAGCTCCGGCGGGACAGGGGGCTACGAGCAGTACTTC
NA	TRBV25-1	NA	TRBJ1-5	CASSEGGNQPQHF	TGTGCCAGCAGTGAGGGAGGGAATCAGCCCCAGCATTTT
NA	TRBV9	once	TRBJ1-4	CASSDRPRGEKLFF	TGTGCCAGCAGCGACAGGCCCCGAGGTGAAAAACTGTTTTTT
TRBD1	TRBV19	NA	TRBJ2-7	CASSRDSYEQYF	TGTGCCAGTAGTCGGGACAGCTACGAGCAGTACTTC
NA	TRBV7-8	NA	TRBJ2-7	CASSLRRTHPYEQYF	TGTGCCAGCAGCTTACGAAGGACTCACCCCTACGAGCAGTACTTC
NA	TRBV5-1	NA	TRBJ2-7	CASSWESSYEQYF	TGCGCCAGCAGCTGGGAGAGCTCCTACGAGCAGTACTTC
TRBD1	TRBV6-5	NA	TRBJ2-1	CASAQGANEQFF	TGTGCCAGCGCGCAGGGGGCAAATGAGCAGTTCTTC
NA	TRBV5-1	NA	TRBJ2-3	CASSLGPNREDTQYF	TGCGCCAGCAGCTTGGGCCCGAACAGGGAAGATACGCAGTATTTT
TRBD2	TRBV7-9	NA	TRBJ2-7	CASSSALGLAGVGEQYF	TGTGCCAGCAGCTCCGCTCTCGGACTAGCGGGAGTTGGCGAGCAGTACTTC
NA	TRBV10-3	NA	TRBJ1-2	CAISESVSQNGYTF	TGTGCCATCAGTGAGTCGGTCTCACAGAATGGCTACACCTTC
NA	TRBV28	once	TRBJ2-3	CASGGVEDTQYF	TGTGCCAGCGGCGGGGTGGAAGATACGCAGTATTTT
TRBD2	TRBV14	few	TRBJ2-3	CASSQGLAGTTDTQYF	TGTGCCAGCAGCCAAGGACTAGCGGGCACGACAGATACGCAGTATTTT
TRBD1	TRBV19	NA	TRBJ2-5	CASTPTGTQETQYF	TGTGCCAGTACCCCGACAGGGACCCAAGAGACCCAGTACTTC
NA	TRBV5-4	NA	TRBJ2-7	CASTIGGGLYEQYF	TGTGCCAGCACCATCGGAGGGGGCCTTTACGAGCAGTACTTC
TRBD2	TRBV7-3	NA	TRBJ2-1	CASSLTRGDNEQFF	TGTGCCAGCAGCTTAACTCGGGGGGACAATGAGCAGTTCTTC
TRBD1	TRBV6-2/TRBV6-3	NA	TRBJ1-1	CASSPRDREPEAFF	TGTGCCAGCAGTCCCCGGGACAGAGAACCTGAAGCTTTCTTT
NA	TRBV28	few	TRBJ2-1	CASRTPGAEQFF	TGTGCCAGCCGAACCCCAGGGGCTGAGCAGTTCTTC
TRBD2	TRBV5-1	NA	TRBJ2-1	CASSPLAGGDNEQFF	TGCGCCAGCAGCCCCCTAGCGGGAGGCGACAATGAGCAGTTCTTC
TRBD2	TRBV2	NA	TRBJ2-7	CASSGEGPYEQYF	TGTGCCAGCAGTGGGGAGGGGCCCTACGAGCAGTACTTC
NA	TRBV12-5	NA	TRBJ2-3	CASGLGRPAGTDTQYF	TGTGCTAGTGGTTTGGGCCGGCCGGCGGGCACAGATACGCAGTATTTT
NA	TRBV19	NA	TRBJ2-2	CASTGNTGELFF	TGTGCCAGTACGGGGAACACCGGGGAGCTGTTTTTT